This T cell receptor (beta chain) was captured in a study of identical twins. This clonotype was seen more than once but under ten times. TCRdb reanalysed the 5' RACE reads using MiXCR and keeps one entry per CDR3 protein. Here the sample spans about 520,000 distinct CDR3 sequences, less than 25% being singletons. V was pared by 5 bases and J by 8 bases, with 6 bases of the junction left unmatched. CDR1 LNHNV and CDR2 YYDKDF come from the germline V gene (reference sequence). CDR3 length equals 14 residues. This sample was shared with a second study, whose subject was T cells expressing NK-cell markers. That source adds: The TCR beta repertoires originated in sorted CD3+CD56+NKG2C+, CD3+CD56+NKG2C- and CD3+CD56-NKG2C+ T cells.

The V gene is TRBV15, the J gene TRBJ1-4; 9 bases match TRBD1. The clonotype was recovered from a woman younger than 35 in good health. Sequencing was done on a sample of CD4+ T cells sorted from blood. The DNA of the CDR3 is TGTGCCACCAGCGCGGGACAGGGTACCGAAAAACTGTTTTTT. Its protein product is CATSAGQGTEKLFF. Variable domain in full (rest from reference TRBV15 and TRBJ1-4): DAMVIQNPRYQVTQFGKPVTLSCSQTLNHNVMYWYQQKSSQAPKLLFHYYDKDFNNEADTPDNFQSRRPNTSFCFLDIRSPGLGDTAMYLCATSAGQGTEKLFFGSGTQLSVL.